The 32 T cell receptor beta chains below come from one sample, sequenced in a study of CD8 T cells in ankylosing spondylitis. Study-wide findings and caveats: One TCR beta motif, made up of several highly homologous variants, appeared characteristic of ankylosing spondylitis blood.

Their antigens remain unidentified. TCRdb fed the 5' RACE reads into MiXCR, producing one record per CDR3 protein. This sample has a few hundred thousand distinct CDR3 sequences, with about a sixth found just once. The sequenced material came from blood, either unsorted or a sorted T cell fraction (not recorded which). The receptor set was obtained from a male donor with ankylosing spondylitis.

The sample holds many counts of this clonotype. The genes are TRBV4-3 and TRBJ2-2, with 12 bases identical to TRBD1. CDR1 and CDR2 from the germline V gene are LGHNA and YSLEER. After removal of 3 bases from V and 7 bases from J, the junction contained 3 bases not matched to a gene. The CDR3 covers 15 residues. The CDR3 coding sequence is TGCGCCAGCAGCCAGGGACAGGGGGCTGGCGGGGAGCTGTTTTTT. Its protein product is CASSQGQGAGGELFF.

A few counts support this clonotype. CDR3 sequence reads: CASTYPGTGPRGTEAFF. The CDR3 DNA reads as TGCGCCAGCACCTACCCCGGGACAGGGCCCCGTGGAACTGAAGCTTTCTTT. The chain employs TRBV4-1 and TRBJ1-1, with 9 bases matching TRBD1. The CDR3 covers 17 residues. CDR1 and CDR2 (germline): MGHRA, YSYEKL. V was pared by 7 bases and J by 5 bases, with 17 bases of the junction left unmatched.

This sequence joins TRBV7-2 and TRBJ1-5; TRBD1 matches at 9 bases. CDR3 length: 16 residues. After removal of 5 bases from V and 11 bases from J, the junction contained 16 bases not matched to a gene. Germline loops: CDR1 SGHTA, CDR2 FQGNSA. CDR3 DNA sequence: TGTGCCAGCAGCCCACAACCGGGACAGGGCCAGAAAGCCCAGCATTTT. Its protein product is CASSPQPGQGQKAQHF.

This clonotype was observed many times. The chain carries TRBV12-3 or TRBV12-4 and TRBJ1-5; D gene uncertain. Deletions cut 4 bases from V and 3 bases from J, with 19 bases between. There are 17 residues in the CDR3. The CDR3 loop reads CASSSLATMVDNQPQHF. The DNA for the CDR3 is TGTGCCAGCAGTTCCCTCGCTACCATGGTGGACAATCAGCCCCAGCATTTT.

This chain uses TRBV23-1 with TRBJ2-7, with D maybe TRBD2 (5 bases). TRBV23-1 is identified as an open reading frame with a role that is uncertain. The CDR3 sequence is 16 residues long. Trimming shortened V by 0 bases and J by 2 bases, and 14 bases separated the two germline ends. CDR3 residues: CASSQSKGDGTYEQYF. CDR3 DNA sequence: TGCGCCAGCAGTCAATCGAAGGGTGACGGGACCTACGAGCAGTACTTC.

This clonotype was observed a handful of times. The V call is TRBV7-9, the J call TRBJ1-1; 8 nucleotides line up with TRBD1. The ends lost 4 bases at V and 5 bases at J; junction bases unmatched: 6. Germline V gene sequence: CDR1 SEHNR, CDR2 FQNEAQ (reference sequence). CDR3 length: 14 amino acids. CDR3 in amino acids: CASSSIQGGTEAFF. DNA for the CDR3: TGTGCCAGCAGCTCAATACAGGGGGGGACTGAAGCTTTCTTT. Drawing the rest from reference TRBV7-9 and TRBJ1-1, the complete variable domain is DTGVSQNPRHKITKRGQNVTFRCDPISEHNRLYWYRQTLGQGPEFLTYFQNEAQLEKSRLLSDRFSAERPKGSFSTLEIQRTEQGDSAMYLCASSSIQGGTEAFFGQGTRLTVV.

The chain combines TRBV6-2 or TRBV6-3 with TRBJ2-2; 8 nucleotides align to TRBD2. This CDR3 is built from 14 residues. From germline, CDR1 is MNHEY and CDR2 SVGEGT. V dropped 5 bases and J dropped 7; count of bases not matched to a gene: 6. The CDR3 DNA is TGTGCCAGCAGTCCGACTAGCGTAAGCGGGGAGCTGTTTTTT. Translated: CASSPTSVSGELFF.

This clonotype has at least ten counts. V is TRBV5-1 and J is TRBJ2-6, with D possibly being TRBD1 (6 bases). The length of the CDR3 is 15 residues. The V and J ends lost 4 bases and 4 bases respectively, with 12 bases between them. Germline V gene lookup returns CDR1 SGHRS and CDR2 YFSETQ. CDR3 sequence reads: CASSRQEQGANVLTF. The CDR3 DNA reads TGCGCCAGCAGCCGACAGGAGCAAGGGGCCAACGTCCTGACTTTC.

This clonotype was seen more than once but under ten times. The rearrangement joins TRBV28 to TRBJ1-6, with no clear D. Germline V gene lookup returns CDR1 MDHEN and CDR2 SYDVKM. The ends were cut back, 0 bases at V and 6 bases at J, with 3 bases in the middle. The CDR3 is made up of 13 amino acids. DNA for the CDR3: TGTGCCAGCAGTTTATGGGGTAATTCACCCCTCCACTTT. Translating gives CASSLWGNSPLHF.

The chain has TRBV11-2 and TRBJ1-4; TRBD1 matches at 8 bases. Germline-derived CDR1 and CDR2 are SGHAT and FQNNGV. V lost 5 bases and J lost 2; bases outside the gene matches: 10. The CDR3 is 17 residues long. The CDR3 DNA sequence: TGTGCCAGCAGCCCCTCGGGTGGGACAGGCACTAATGAAAAACTGTTTTTT. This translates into CASSPSGGTGTNEKLFF.

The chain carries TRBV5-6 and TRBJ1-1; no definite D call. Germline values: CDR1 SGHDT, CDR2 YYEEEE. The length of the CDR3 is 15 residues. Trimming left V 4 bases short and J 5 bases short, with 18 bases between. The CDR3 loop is CASSHQMGRGTEAFF. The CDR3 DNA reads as TGTGCCAGCAGCCACCAAATGGGGAGAGGAACTGAAGCTTTCTTT.

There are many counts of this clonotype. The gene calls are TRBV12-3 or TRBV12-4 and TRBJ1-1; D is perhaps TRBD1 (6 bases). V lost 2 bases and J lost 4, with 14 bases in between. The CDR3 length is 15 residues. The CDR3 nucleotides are TGTGCCAGCAGTTTAAGGGGGAACGTAGGCACTGAAGCTTTCTTT. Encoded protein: CASSLRGNVGTEAFF.

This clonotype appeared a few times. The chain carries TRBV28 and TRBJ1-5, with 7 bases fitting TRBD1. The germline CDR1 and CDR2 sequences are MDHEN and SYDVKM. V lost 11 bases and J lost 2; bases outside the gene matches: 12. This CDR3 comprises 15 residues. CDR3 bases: TGTGCCGGAGGAGGGGGACAGTTGGGCAATCAGCCCCAGCATTTT. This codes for CAGGGGQLGNQPQHF.

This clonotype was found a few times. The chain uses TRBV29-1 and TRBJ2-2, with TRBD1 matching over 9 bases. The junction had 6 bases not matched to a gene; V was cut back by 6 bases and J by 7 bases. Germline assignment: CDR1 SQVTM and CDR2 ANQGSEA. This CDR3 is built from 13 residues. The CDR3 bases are TGCAGCGTCAAACAGGGGGCGGTCGGGGAGCTGTTTTTT. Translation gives CSVKQGAVGELFF.

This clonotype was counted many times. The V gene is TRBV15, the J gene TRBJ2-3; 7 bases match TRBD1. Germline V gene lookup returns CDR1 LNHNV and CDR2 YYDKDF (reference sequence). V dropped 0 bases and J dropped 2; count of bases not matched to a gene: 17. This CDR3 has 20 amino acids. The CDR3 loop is CATSRDHSRPGQRNTDTQYF. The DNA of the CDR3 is TGTGCCACCAGCAGAGATCATTCCCGACCGGGACAGAGAAACACAGATACGCAGTATTTT.

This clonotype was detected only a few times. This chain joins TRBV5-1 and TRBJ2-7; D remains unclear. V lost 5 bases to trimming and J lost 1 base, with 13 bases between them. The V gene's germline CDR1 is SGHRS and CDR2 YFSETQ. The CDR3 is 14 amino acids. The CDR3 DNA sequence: TGCGCCAGCAGTTGGGGTGATGGTTCCTACGAGCAGTACTTC. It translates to CASSWGDGSYEQYF.

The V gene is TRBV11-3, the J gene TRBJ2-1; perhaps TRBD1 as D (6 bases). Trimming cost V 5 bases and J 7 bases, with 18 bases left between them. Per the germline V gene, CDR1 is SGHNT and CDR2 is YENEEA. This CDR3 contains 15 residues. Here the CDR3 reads CASSPHIQGKNEQFF. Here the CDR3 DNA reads TGTGCCAGCAGCCCACACATACAGGGCAAGAATGAGCAGTTCTTC.

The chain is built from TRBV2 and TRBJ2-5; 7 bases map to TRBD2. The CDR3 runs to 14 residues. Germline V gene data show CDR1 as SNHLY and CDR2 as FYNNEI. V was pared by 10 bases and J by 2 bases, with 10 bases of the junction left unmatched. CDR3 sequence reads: CATQLAATQETQYF. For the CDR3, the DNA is TGTGCCACCCAGCTAGCGGCAACTCAAGAGACCCAGTACTTC.

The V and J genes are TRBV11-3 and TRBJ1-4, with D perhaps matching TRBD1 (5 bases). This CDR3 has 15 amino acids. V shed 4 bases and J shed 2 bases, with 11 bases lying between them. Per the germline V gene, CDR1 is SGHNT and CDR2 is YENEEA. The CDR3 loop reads CASSSSRGTNEKLFF. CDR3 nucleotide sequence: TGTGCCAGCAGCTCATCCCGGGGGACTAATGAAAAACTGTTTTTT.

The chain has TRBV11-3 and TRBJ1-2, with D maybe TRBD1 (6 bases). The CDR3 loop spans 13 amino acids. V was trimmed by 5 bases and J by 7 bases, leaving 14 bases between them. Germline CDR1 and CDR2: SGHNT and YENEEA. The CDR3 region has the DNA TGTGCCAGCAGCCAACAACAGGGAAGTGGCTACACCTTC. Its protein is CASSQQQGSGYTF.

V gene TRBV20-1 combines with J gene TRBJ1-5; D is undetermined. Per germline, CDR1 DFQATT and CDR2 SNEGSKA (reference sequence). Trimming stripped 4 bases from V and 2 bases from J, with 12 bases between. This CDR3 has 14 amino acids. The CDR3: CSATRIGGNQPQHF. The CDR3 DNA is TGCAGTGCTACACGCATCGGGGGCAATCAGCCCCAGCATTTT.

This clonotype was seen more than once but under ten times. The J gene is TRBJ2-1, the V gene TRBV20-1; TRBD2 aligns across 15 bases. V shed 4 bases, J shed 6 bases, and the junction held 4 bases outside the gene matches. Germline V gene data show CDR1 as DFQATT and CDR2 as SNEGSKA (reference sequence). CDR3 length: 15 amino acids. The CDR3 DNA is TGCAGTGCTACCTGGACTAGCGGGAGGGCCAATGAGCAGTTCTTC. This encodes CSATWTSGRANEQFF.

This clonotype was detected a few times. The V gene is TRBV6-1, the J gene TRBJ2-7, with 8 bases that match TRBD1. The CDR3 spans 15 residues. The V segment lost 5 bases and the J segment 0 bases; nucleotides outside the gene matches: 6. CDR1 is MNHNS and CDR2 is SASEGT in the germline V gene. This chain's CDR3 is CASSRQGISSYEQYF. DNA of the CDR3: TGTGCCAGCAGTCGACAGGGGATTAGCTCCTACGAGCAGTACTTC.

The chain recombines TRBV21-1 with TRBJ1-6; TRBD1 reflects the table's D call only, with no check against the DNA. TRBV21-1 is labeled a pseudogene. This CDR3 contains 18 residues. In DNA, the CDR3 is TGTGCCAGCAGCAAATCCCGGGACAGGGGGCCGTGGGGTTCACCCCTCCACTTT. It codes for CASSKSRDRGPWGSPLHF.

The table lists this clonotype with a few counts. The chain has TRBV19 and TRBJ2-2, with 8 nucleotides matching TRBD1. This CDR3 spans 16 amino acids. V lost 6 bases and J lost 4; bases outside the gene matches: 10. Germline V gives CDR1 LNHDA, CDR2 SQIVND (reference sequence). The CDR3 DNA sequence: TGTGCCAGTAGCCTCGACAGGGGCCCATCCACCGGGGAGCTGTTTTTT. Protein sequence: CASSLDRGPSTGELFF.

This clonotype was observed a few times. DNA for the CDR3: TGCGCCAGCAGCCAAGACTTGGGGACAGGGGGCAGGGGCGGCTACACCTTC. It codes for CASSQDLGTGGRGGYTF. V and J are TRBV4-1 and TRBJ1-2; 12 positions agree with TRBD1. Germline V CDR1 and CDR2: MGHRA, YSYEKL. The CDR3 extends over 17 amino acids. Unmatched junction bases numbered 10, after V lost 0 bases and J lost 8 bases.

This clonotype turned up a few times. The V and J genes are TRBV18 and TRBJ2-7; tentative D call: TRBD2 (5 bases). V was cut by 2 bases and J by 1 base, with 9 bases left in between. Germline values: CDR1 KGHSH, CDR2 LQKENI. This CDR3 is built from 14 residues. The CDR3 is CASSPNGDSYEQYF. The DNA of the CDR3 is TGTGCCAGCTCACCAAACGGGGATTCCTACGAGCAGTACTTC.

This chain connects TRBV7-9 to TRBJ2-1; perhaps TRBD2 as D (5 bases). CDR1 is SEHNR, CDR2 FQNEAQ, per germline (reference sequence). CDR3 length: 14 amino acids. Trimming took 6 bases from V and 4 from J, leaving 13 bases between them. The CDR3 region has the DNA TGTGCCAGCAGACAAGGACTGTTTTACAATGAGCAGTTCTTC. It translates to CASRQGLFYNEQFF.

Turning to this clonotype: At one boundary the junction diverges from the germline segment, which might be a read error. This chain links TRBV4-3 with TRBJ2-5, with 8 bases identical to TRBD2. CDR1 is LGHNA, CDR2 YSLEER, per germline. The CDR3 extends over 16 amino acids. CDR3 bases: TGCGTCAGCAGCCAAACTATTGGCGGGAGGAAAGAGACCCAGTACTTC. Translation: CVSSQTIGGRKETQYF.

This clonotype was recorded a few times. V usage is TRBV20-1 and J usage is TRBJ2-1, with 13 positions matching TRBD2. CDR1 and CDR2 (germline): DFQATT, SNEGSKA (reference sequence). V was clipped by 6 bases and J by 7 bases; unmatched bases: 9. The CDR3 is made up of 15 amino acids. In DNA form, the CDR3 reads TGCAGTGCCCAAACTAGCGGGGGGGCGAGGAATGAGCAGTTCTTC. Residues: CSAQTSGGARNEQFF.

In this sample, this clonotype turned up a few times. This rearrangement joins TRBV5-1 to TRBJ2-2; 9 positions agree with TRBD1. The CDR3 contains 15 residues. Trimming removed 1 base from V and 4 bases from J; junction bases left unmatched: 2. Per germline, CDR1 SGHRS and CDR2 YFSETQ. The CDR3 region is CASSLMTGGTGELFF. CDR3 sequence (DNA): TGCGCCAGCAGCTTGATGACAGGGGGCACCGGGGAGCTGTTTTTT.

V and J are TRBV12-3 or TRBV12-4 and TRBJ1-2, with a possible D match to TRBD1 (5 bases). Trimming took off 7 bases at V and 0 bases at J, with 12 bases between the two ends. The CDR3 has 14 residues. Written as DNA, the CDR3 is TGTGCCAGCACCCTCGGGGGAGCTAACTATGGCTACACCTTC. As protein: CASTLGGANYGYTF.